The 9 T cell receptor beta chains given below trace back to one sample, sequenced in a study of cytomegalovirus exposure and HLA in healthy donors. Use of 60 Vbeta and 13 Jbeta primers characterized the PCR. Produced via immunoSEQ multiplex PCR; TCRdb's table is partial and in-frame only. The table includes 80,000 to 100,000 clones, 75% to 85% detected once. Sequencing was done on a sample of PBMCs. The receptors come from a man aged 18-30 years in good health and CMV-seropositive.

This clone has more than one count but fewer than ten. The CDR3: CASSPRTSGEQYF. The CDR3 nucleotides are TGTGCCAGTAGTCCGCGGACTTCCGGCGAGCAGTACTTC. This chain links TRBV19 with TRBJ2-7, with TRBD2 as a possible D gene (5 bases). V lost 5 bases to trimming and J lost 6 bases, with 14 bases between them. The CDR3 is 13 amino acids. Germline-derived CDR1 and CDR2 are LNHDA and SQIVND (reference sequence).

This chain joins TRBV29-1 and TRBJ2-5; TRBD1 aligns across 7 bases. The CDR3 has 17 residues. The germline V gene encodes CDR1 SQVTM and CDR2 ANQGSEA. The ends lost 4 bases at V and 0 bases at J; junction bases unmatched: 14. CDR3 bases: TGCAGCGTTGCGTTCGGGCAGGTCAGGGGGTACCAAGAGACCCAGTACTTC. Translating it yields CSVAFGQVRGYQETQYF.

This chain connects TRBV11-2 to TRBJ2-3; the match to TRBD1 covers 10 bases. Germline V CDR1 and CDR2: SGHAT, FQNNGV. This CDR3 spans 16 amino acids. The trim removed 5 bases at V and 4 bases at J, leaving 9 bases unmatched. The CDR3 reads CASSPGQGLGADTQYF. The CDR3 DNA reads TGTGCCAGCAGCCCGGGACAGGGGTTAGGAGCAGATACGCAGTATTTT. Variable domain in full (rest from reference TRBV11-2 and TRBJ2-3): EAGVAQSPRYKIIEKRQSVAFWCNPISGHATLYWYQQILGQGPKLLIQFQNNGVVDDSQLPKDRFSAERLKGVDSTLKIQPAKLEDSAVYLCASSPGQGLGADTQYFGPGTRLTVL.

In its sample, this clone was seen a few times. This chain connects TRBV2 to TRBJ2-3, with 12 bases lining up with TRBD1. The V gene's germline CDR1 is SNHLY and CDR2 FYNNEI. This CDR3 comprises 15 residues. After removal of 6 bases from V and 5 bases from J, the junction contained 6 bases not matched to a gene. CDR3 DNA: TGTGCCAGCAGCCGGGACAGGGGGCGCCTAGATACGCAGTATTTT. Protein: CASSRDRGRLDTQYF.

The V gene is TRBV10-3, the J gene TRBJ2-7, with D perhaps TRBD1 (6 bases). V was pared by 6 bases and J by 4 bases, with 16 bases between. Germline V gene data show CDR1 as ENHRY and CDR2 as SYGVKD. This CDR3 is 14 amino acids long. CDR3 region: CAIRNPGQEYEQYF. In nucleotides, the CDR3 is TGTGCCATCAGAAACCCGGGACAAGAATACGAGCAGTACTTC.

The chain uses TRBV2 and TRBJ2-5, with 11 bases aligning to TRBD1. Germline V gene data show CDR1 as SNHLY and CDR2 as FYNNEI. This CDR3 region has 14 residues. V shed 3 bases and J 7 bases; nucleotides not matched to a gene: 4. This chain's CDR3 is CASSEAGTGGTQYF. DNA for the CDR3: TGTGCCAGCAGTGAGGCCGGGACAGGGGGGACCCAGTACTTC.

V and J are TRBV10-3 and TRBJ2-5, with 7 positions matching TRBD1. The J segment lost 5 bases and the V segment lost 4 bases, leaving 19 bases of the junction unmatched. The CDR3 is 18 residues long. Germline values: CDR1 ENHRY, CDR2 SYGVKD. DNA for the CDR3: TGTGCCATCAGTGTCGACAGGGTGGGACGTACCGGCCAGGAGACCCAGTACTTC. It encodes CAISVDRVGRTGQETQYF.

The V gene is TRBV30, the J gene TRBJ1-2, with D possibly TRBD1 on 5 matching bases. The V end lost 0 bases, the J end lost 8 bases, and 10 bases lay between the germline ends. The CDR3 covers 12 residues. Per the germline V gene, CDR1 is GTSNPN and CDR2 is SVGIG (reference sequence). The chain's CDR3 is CAWSVWGEGYTF. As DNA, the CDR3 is TGTGCCTGGAGTGTCTGGGGGGAAGGCTACACCTTC.

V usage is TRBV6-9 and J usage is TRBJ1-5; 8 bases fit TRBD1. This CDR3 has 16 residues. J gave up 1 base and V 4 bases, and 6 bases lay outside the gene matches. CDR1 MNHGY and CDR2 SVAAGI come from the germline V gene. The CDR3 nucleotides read TGTGCCAGCAGTTCCTCGGGACAGGTGAGCAATCAGCCCCAGCATTTT. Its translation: CASSSSGQVSNQPQHF.